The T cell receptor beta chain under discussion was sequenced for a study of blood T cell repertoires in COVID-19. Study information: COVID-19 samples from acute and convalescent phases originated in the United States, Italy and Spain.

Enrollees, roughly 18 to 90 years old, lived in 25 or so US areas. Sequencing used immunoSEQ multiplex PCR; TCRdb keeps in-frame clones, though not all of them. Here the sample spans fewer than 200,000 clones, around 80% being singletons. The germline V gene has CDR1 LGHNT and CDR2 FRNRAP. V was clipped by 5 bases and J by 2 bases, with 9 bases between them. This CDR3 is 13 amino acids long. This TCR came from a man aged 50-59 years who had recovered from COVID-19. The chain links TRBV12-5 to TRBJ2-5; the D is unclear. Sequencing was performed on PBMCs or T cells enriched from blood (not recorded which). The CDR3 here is CASGKTVQETQYF. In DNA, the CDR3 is TGTGCTAGTGGTAAAACAGTGCAAGAGACCCAGTACTTC.